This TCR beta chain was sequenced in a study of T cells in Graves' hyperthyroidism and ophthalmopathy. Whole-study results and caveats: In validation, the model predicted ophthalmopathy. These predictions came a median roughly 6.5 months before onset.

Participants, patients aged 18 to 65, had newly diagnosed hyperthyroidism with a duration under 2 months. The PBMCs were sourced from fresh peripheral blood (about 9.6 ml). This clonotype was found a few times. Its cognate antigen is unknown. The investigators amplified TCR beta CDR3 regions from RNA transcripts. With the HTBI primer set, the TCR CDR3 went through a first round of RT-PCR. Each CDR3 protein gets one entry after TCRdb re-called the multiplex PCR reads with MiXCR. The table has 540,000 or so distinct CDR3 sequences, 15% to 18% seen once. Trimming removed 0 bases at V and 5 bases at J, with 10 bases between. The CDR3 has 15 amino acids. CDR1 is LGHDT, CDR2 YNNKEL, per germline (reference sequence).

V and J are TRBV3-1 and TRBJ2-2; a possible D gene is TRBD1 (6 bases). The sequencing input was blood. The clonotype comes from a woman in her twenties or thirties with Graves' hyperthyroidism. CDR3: CASSQEIQGTGELFF. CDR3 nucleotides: TGTGCCAGCAGCCAAGAGATACAGGGAACCGGGGAGCTGTTTTTT.